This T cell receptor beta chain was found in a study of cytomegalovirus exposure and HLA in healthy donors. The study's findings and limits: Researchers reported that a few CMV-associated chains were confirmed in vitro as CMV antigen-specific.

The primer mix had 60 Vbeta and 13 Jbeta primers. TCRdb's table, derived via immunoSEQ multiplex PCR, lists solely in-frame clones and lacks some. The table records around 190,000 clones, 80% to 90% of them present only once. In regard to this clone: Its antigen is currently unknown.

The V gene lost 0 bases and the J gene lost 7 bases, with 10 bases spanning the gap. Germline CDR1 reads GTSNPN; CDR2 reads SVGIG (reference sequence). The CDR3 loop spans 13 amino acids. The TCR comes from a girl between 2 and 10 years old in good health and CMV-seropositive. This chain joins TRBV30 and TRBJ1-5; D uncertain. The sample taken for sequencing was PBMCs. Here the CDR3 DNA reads TGTGCCTGGAGTGTCCGGAGCGAACAGCCCCAGCATTTT. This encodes CAWSVRSEQPQHF.